Presented here are 16 T cell receptor beta chains from one specimen sequenced in a study of breast tumors, draining lymph nodes, adjacent tissues. From the multiplex PCR reads, TCRdb called clonotypes with MiXCR, one entry per CDR3 protein. Of approximately 8,000 distinct CDR3 sequences listed, over 60% are singletons. Sample: tumor-adjacent breast tissue. These receptors were obtained from a female donor with breast cancer. Some clones in this sample may be carry-over from other donors' samples.

As DNA, the CDR3 is TGTGCCAGTAGTATGGCCGGGGGCCGAAACTACGAGCAGTACTTC. Protein sequence: CASSMAGGRNYEQYF. The chain combines TRBV19 with TRBJ2-7, with D perhaps assigned TRBD1 or TRBD2 (6 bases each). V lost 3 bases and J lost 3, with 15 bases in between. Looked up from germline, CDR1 is LNHDA and CDR2 is SQIVND (reference sequence). CDR3 length: 15 amino acids.

As regards this clonotype: Mismatch with germline at one junction end may stem from a read error. This sequence joins TRBV4-1 and TRBJ1-2; perhaps TRBD1 as D (5 bases). The CDR3 is 15 residues long. The V gene's germline CDR1 is MGHRA and CDR2 YSYEKL. CDR3 in DNA: TGCGCCAGCGGCCAAGCGGGACTTCATAACTATGGCTACACCTTC. Its translation: CASGQAGLHNYGYTF.

This chain uses TRBV5-1 with TRBJ2-2; maybe TRBD1 (5 bases). The CDR3 runs to 15 residues. Trimming removed 2 bases from V and 4 bases from J, with 12 bases in between. Germline V lookup: CDR1 SGHRS, CDR2 YFSETQ. The CDR3 DNA is TGCGCCAGCAGCTTCCGTACCAGGGCCACCGGGGAGCTGTTTTTT. Protein product: CASSFRTRATGELFF.

The chain recombines TRBV7-3 with TRBJ1-6; D ambiguous. The germline V gene encodes CDR1 SGHTA and CDR2 FQGTGA. V was pared by 2 bases and J by 5 bases, with 7 bases between. The CDR3 totals 14 residues. CDR3 amino acids: CASSLLGNNSPLHF. CDR3 sequence (DNA): TGTGCCAGCAGCTTACTAGGGAATAATTCACCCCTCCACTTT.

This rearrangement joins TRBV2 to TRBJ2-3, with 7 nucleotides matching TRBD2. This CDR3 is 13 amino acids long. V trimming: 7 bases; J trimming: 2 bases; junction bases outside the gene matches: 3. Germline V gene sequence: CDR1 SNHLY, CDR2 FYNNEI. CDR3 region: CASMRGYTDTQYF. The CDR3, as DNA: TGTGCCAGCATGCGGGGGTACACAGATACGCAGTATTTT.

This chain uses TRBV10-1 with TRBJ2-5, with TRBD2 identical over 9 bases. CDR1 is WNHNN and CDR2 is SYGVQD in the germline V gene (reference sequence). The CDR3 loop spans 14 amino acids. V lost 8 bases, J lost 3 bases, and 7 bases stayed unmatched. CDR3 region: CASAHGGREETQYF. The CDR3 DNA reads TGCGCCAGCGCGCACGGCGGGAGGGAAGAGACCCAGTACTTC.

The chain combines TRBV12-3 or TRBV12-4 with TRBJ1-6, with D unclear. V was cut by 2 bases and J by 3 bases, with 2 bases left in between. The CDR3 contains 13 residues. CDR3 sequence: CASSLHYNSPLHF. DNA of the CDR3: TGTGCCAGCAGTTTACACTATAATTCACCCCTCCACTTT.

The CDR3 DNA reads TGCAGTGCTAGACTCGAGAGCTCCTACGAGCAGTACTTC. Amino acids: CSARLESSYEQYF. This sequence joins TRBV20-1 and TRBJ2-7, with D unclear. With 2 bases removed from V and 0 bases from J, the gap between germline ends came to 8 bases. This CDR3 spans 13 amino acids. CDR1 and CDR2 from the germline V gene are DFQATT and SNEGSKA (reference sequence).

This CDR3 is CASTLQGGSPLHF. CDR3 in DNA: TGTGCCAGCACCCTGCAGGGGGGGTCACCCCTCCACTTT. The chain has TRBV25-1 and TRBJ1-6; 7 bases map to TRBD1. This CDR3 has 13 amino acids. The germline V gene encodes CDR1 MGHDK and CDR2 SYGVNS. Germline trimming cut 7 bases from V and 10 bases from J; bases unmatched to any gene: 7.

The rearrangement links TRBV20-1 to TRBJ2-1, with no clear D. Looked up from germline, CDR1 is DFQATT and CDR2 is SNEGSKA (reference sequence). The V and J ends lost 0 bases and 3 bases respectively, with 6 bases between them. The CDR3 length is 13 residues. CDR3 in amino acids: CSAREAIYNEQFF. CDR3 DNA sequence: TGCAGTGCTAGAGAGGCCATCTACAATGAGCAGTTCTTC.

The rearrangement uses TRBV7-8 and TRBJ2-3; 10 bases line up with TRBD2. CDR1 and CDR2 from the germline V gene are SGHVS and FQNEAQ. The CDR3 totals 18 residues. The V segment lost 2 bases and the J segment 0 bases; nucleotides outside the gene matches: 8. CDR3 residues: CASSLSSSGGVSTDTQYF. The CDR3 region has the DNA TGTGCCAGCAGCTTAAGCTCTAGCGGGGGAGTTAGCACAGATACGCAGTATTTT.

The rearrangement links TRBV24-1 to TRBJ2-1; TRBD1 is a possible D gene (6 bases). Deletions cut 3 bases from V and 4 bases from J, with 9 bases between. CDR1 is KGHDR and CDR2 is SFDVKD in the germline V gene. The CDR3 consists of 14 residues. For the CDR3, the DNA is TGTGCCACCAGTGATCGGACAGTATACAATGAGCAGTTCTTC. Amino acids: CATSDRTVYNEQFF.

This clonotype is labeled medium-sized. V gene TRBV20-1 combines with J gene TRBJ2-3; D remains ambiguous. The CDR3 spans 12 residues. Germline assignment: CDR1 DFQATT and CDR2 SNEGSKA (reference sequence). V lost 5 bases, J lost 2 bases, and 8 bases lay in between. CDR3 sequence: CSAPEDTDTQYF. The CDR3 DNA sequence: TGCAGTGCTCCAGAGGACACAGATACGCAGTATTTT.

The J gene is TRBJ2-7, the V gene TRBV5-1; 9 nucleotides match TRBD1. Germline loops: CDR1 SGHRS, CDR2 YFSETQ. This CDR3 is built from 15 residues. V gave up 4 bases and J gave up 6 bases; unmatched junction bases: 11. The CDR3 region is CASSLSGTGTTEQYF. The DNA for the CDR3 is TGCGCCAGCAGCCTATCTGGGACAGGGACGACCGAGCAGTACTTC.

The chain is built from TRBV11-2 and TRBJ2-7; 7 nucleotides agree with TRBD1. Per the germline V gene, CDR1 is SGHAT and CDR2 is FQNNGV. Germline trimming cut 2 bases from V and 4 bases from J; bases unmatched to any gene: 5. This CDR3 has 14 amino acids. The CDR3 DNA sequence: TGTGCCAGCAGCTTAAGAGGGGGCTTATACGAGCAGTACTTC. Encoded protein: CASSLRGGLYEQYF.

The V call is TRBV7-2, the J call TRBJ1-6, with unresolved D. The length of the CDR3 is 13 residues. The V end was cut by 1 base, the J end by 14 bases, with 12 bases between. Germline-derived CDR1 and CDR2 are SGHTA and FQGNSA. As DNA, the CDR3 is TGTGCCAGCAGCTTAGTGCGGGGTCCGTCCCTCCACTTT. This gives the protein CASSLVRGPSLHF.